This note documents a single TCR beta chain sequence. What it binds is not known. Sequencing used immunoSEQ multiplex PCR; TCRdb keeps in-frame clones, though not all of them. The sample has approximately 2,300,000 clones, approximately 90% seen once. This CDR3 has 14 residues. CDR1 is MNHEY, CDR2 SVGAGI, per germline. The V end was cut by 6 bases, the J end by 2 bases, with 10 bases between. These data originate in a study of shared clonotypes between healthy human individuals. Regarding the study as a whole: Generally, estimated richness proved larger in naive subsets than it did in memory subsets. Generation probabilities were higher for clonotypes shared across all four sorted-subset donors than for unshared ones.

Material for sequencing was naive CD4+ T cells from PBMCs. Sample subset: CD45RA+ positively selected. This chain connects TRBV6-5 to TRBJ1-4, with D unresolved. The receptor comes from a man aged 18 to 29 in good health. Some clones in this sample may be carry-over from other donors' samples. The CDR3 DNA follows: TGTGCCAGCAGAAGACTCTTGACTAATGAAAAACTGTTTTTT. Protein product: CASRRLLTNEKLFF.